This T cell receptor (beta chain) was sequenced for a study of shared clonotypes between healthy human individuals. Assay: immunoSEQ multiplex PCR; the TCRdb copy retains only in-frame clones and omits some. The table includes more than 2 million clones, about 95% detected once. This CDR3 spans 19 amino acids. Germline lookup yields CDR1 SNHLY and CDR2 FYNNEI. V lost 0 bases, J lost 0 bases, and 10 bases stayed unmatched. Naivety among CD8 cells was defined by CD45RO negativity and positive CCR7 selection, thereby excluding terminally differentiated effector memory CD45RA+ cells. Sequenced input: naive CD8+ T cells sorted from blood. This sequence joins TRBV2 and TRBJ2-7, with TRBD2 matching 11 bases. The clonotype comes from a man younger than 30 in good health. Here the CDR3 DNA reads TGTGCCAGCAGTGAAGCCGTTTGGACTAGCGGGCAAAACTCCTACGAGCAGTACTTC. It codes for CASSEAVWTSGQNSYEQYF.